This TCR beta chain derives from a study of regulatory T cells in long-lasting Graves disease. The CDR3 sequence is 16 residues long. Germline CDR1 reads SEHNR; CDR2 reads FQNEAQ (reference sequence). Trimming took 5 bases from V and 4 from J, leaving 20 bases between them. Time point: persistent/refractory GD, antithyroid drugs over 5 years with positive TRAb. RNA isolated from PBMCs was used to make the TCR library. Arm-PCR of CDR3 regions and iRepertoire HTBI primers were used to build TCR beta libraries. TCRdb passed the multiplex PCR reads through MiXCR, listing each CDR3 protein once. Of roughly 450,000 distinct CDR3 sequences in the sample, approximately 23% were seen once.

The clonotype was recovered from a female donor with Graves disease. Sample: peripheral blood mononuclear cells (PBMCs), taken when the disease was refractory, from a patient treated with antithyroid drugs. The V call is TRBV7-9, the J call TRBJ1-2; D is undetermined. CDR3 DNA sequence: TGTGCCAGCAGCGAACCGGGCCTGGAGGAGATCTATGGCTACACCTTC. It translates to CASSEPGLEEIYGYTF.